A selection of T cell receptor beta chains follows, all from one sample in a study of long-term antiretroviral therapy in people with HIV. This table comes from immunoSEQ multiplex PCR, and its TCRdb copy is limited to in-frame clones, with some not included. The table lists around 40,000 clones, about 89% of them singletons. The input for sequencing was unsorted PBMCs, taken 0.1 years before starting antiretroviral therapy. Receptors originate from a woman aged 45 to 65 with HIV. CDR3s include the opening cysteine and the closing phenylalanine or tryptophan. D genes are given only for firm matches. The size field is filled for only some rows; it gives once, few, many or a size class.

v_call	j_call	d_call	clone_size	cdr3_nt	cdr3_aa
TRBV6-5	TRBJ2-7	TRBD1	.	TGTGCCAGCAGTTACCGGGACAGGGGGACCTACGAGCAGTACTTC	CASSYRDRGTYEQYF
TRBV5-1	TRBJ2-7	TRBD1	.	TGCGCCAGCAGCGAAAAAGGGACAGCCTACGAGCAGTACTTC	CASSEKGTAYEQYF
TRBV28	TRBJ1-2	.	.	TGTGCCAGCAGTTTAGAGGGGATCTATGGCTACACCTTC	CASSLEGIYGYTF
TRBV10-3	TRBJ2-5	.	.	TGTGCCATCAGTGAGGAAACAGAGCAACAAGAGACCCAGTACTTC	CAISEETEQQETQYF
TRBV4-3	TRBJ2-7	.	.	TGCGCCAGCAGCCAAGAGTACCAGGACAGATACTACGAGCAGTACTTC	CASSQEYQDRYYEQYF
TRBV6-1	TRBJ1-2	.	.	TGTGCCAGCAGTGAGGGCAGGAACTATGGCTACACCTTC	CASSEGRNYGYTF
TRBV10-3	TRBJ2-1	TRBD2	.	TGTGCCATCAGGGGCTTAGCGGGGGGATACAATGAGCAGTTCTTC	CAIRGLAGGYNEQFF
TRBV11-2	TRBJ1-2	TRBD1	.	TGTGCCAGCAGCCCCGGACAGGGGGCTATTGGCTACACCTTC	CASSPGQGAIGYTF
TRBV6-6	TRBJ1-1	.	.	TGTGCCAGCAGTGTAACTCCGGGAAGCGGAGCTTTCTTT	CASSVTPGSGAFF
TRBV7-3	TRBJ1-2	.	.	TGTGCCAGCAGCTTAAGGTCGGGGGGTACCGGATTTGGCTACACCTTC	CASSLRSGGTGFGYTF
TRBV11-2	TRBJ1-2	TRBD1	once	TGTGCCAGCAGCTTAAGGGACAGGGGCGGCTACACCTTC	CASSLRDRGGYTF
TRBV25-1	TRBJ2-2	TRBD1	.	TGTGCCAGCAGTTGGATCCAGGGGGCAGTCGGGGAGCTGTTTTTT	CASSWIQGAVGELFF
TRBV5-5	TRBJ2-2	.	.	TGTGCCAGCAGCTTGTATCAGGGATGGAGCGGGGAGCTGTTTTTT	CASSLYQGWSGELFF
TRBV19	TRBJ2-5	.	.	TGTGCCAGTAGCCCACCCGGGGACCGACAAGAGACCCAGTACTTC	CASSPPGDRQETQYF
TRBV5-4	TRBJ2-2	.	.	TGTGCCAGCAGCCAATACACCGGGGAGCTGTTTTTT	CASSQYTGELFF
TRBV10-1	TRBJ2-7	TRBD1	.	TGCGCCAGCAGTAAAACCGGGACAGGGACGTCAGAGCAGTACTTC	CASSKTGTGTSEQYF
TRBV6-5	TRBJ1-1	.	.	TGTGCCAGCAGTTACTCCCCGGTGAACACTGAAGCTTTCTTT	CASSYSPVNTEAFF
TRBV19	TRBJ1-2	TRBD1	few	TGTGCCAGTACTTCCGGGACAGGGGACCCAATCGGCTATGGCTACACCTTC	CASTSGTGDPIGYGYTF